These T cell receptor beta chains were read from a single sample in a study of tumor-infiltrating lymphocytes in primary liver carcinoma. TCRdb reanalysed the multiplex PCR reads using MiXCR and keeps one entry per CDR3 protein. Of 52,000 or so distinct CDR3 sequences in the sample, about 77% were seen once. Sequenced: liver tumor tissue from sampling region 5. The receptors were sampled from a man aged 35 to 55 with primary liver carcinoma and hepatitis B virus infection. Each CDR3 is given with its conserved first and last residue. A D gene is named only where the DNA matches it firmly. Rows give clone size only sometimes, using once, few, many, or a class for an expanded clone.

d_gene: TRBD2
j_gene: TRBJ2-1
v_gene: TRBV11-2
abundance: NA
CDR3aa: CANSASGFYNVQFF
CDR3nt: TGTGCCAACAGTGCTAGCGGGTTCTACAATGTGCAGTTCTTC

d_gene: TRBD1
j_gene: TRBJ2-3
v_gene: TRBV12-3/TRBV12-4
abundance: NA
CDR3aa: CACRGTGGYTQFF
CDR3nt: TGTGCCTGCAGGGGGACAGGGGGCTATACGCAGTTTTTT

d_gene: TRBD1
j_gene: TRBJ2-6
v_gene: TRBV24-1
abundance: NA
CDR3aa: CATSALDRASGANVLTF
CDR3nt: TGTGCCACCAGTGCATTGGACAGGGCCTCTGGGGCCAACGTCCTGACTTTC

d_gene: NA
j_gene: TRBJ2-3
v_gene: TRBV11-2
abundance: few
CDR3aa: CASSLGSDSSTDTQYF
CDR3nt: TGTGCCAGCAGCTTAGGGTCGGATTCTAGCACAGATACGCAGTATTTT

d_gene: NA
j_gene: TRBJ2-4
v_gene: TRBV6-7
abundance: many
CDR3aa: CALTRGTKNIQYF
CDR3nt: TGTGCTCTCACCCGGGGAACCAAAAACATTCAGTACTTC

d_gene: NA
j_gene: TRBJ2-1
v_gene: TRBV5-1
abundance: NA
CDR3aa: CASSWGAGEQFF
CDR3nt: TGCGCCAGCAGCTGGGGTGCCGGTGAGCAGTTCTTC

d_gene: TRBD1
j_gene: TRBJ2-3
v_gene: TRBV10-3
abundance: NA
CDR3aa: CAISVETPGGPDTQYF
CDR3nt: TGTGCCATAAGTGTTGAGACCCCAGGGGGCCCAGATACGCAGTATTTT

d_gene: NA
j_gene: TRBJ1-1
v_gene: TRBV6-1
abundance: NA
CDR3aa: CAGSETTVETFF
CDR3nt: TGTGCCGGCAGTGAAACAACGGTTGAAACTTTCTTT

d_gene: TRBD2
j_gene: TRBJ2-1
v_gene: TRBV29-1
abundance: NA
CDR3aa: CSVEALAGPATSEQFF
CDR3nt: TGCAGCGTTGAAGCTTTAGCGGGGCCCGCTACGTCTGAGCAGTTCTTC

d_gene: TRBD2
j_gene: TRBJ2-7
v_gene: TRBV10-2
abundance: NA
CDR3aa: CASSESGLGYEQYF
CDR3nt: TGCGCCAGCAGTGAGTCGGGACTAGGCTACGAGCAATACTTC

d_gene: TRBD1
j_gene: TRBJ2-5
v_gene: TRBV11-2
abundance: NA
CDR3aa: CASGQGPQEVQYF
CDR3nt: TGTGCCAGCGGACAGGGGCCACAAGAGGTCCAGTACTTC

d_gene: NA
j_gene: TRBJ1-2
v_gene: TRBV19
abundance: NA
CDR3aa: CASGRGDYGYTF
CDR3nt: TGTGCCAGTGGACGCGGCGATTATGGCTACACCTTC

d_gene: NA
j_gene: TRBJ2-3
v_gene: TRBV10-3
abundance: NA
CDR3aa: CAISDGSGSTDTQYF
CDR3nt: TGTGCCATCAGTGACGGGAGCGGCAGCACAGATACACAGTATTTT

d_gene: NA
j_gene: TRBJ2-1
v_gene: TRBV29-1
abundance: NA
CDR3aa: CGVALVETYNEPFF
CDR3nt: TGCGGCGTTGCCCTCGTTGAAACCTACAATGAGCCGTTCTTC

d_gene: NA
j_gene: TRBJ2-7
v_gene: TRBV6-1
abundance: NA
CDR3aa: CASSTVTGPYDQYF
CDR3nt: TGTGCAAGCAGCACCGTGACGGGGCCCTACGACCAGTACTTC

d_gene: TRBD1
j_gene: TRBJ2-5
v_gene: TRBV12-3/TRBV12-4
abundance: NA
CDR3aa: CASNMTGTETQYF
CDR3nt: TGTGCCAGTAACATGACAGGGACGGAGACCCAGTACTTC

d_gene: NA
j_gene: TRBJ1-1
v_gene: TRBV7-8
abundance: NA
CDR3aa: CVSSLTGGNTEAFF
CDR3nt: TGTGTCAGCAGCTTAACGGGGGGGAACACTGAAGCTTTCTTT